The rows below give T cell receptor beta chains drawn from one sample of a study of T cells in Graves' hyperthyroidism and ophthalmopathy. Via MiXCR, TCRdb re-called the multiplex PCR reads, giving one row per CDR3 protein. The data hold around 620,000 distinct CDR3 sequences, with approximately 14% observed a single time. The sample comprised blood. These receptors all come from a woman aged 18-29 years with Graves' ophthalmopathy. The CDR3 runs from the conserved cysteine through the conserved F or W. Only part of the rows carry a size: once, few, many, or a class if the clone is expanded.

CDR3aa: CASSRDRMGEDEQYF
j_gene: TRBJ2-7
abundance: many
v_gene: TRBV9

CDR3aa: CASSYRNQPQHF
j_gene: TRBJ1-5
abundance: few
v_gene: TRBV19

CDR3aa: CAGSDDRAVSHF
j_gene: TRBJ1-5
abundance: NA
v_gene: TRBV2

CDR3aa: CASSPSRVAETQYF
j_gene: TRBJ2-5
abundance: many
v_gene: TRBV11-2

CDR3aa: CASSQGSGMAYEQYF
j_gene: TRBJ2-7
abundance: many
v_gene: TRBV3-1

CDR3aa: CASSAQGVGTEAFF
j_gene: TRBJ1-1
abundance: many
v_gene: TRBV9

CDR3aa: CASSFHRGTGKGSNQPQHF
j_gene: TRBJ1-5
abundance: many
v_gene: TRBV27

CDR3aa: CASSGRDRRSQNEQFF
j_gene: TRBJ2-1
abundance: many
v_gene: TRBV11-3

CDR3aa: CASSFVGVYNEQFF
j_gene: TRBJ2-1
abundance: many
v_gene: TRBV6-2/TRBV6-3

CDR3aa: CASSLTGVVDEQFF
j_gene: TRBJ2-1
abundance: many
v_gene: TRBV13

CDR3aa: CASSFRLAGELDEQYF
j_gene: TRBJ2-7
abundance: NA
v_gene: TRBV7-9

CDR3aa: CASSYGLAGGRGPNEQFF
j_gene: TRBJ2-1
abundance: NA
v_gene: TRBV6-5

CDR3aa: CASTRQLPMNTEAFF
j_gene: TRBJ1-1
abundance: many
v_gene: TRBV6-2/TRBV6-3

CDR3aa: CASSVGQRSYEQYF
j_gene: TRBJ2-7
abundance: many
v_gene: TRBV9

CDR3aa: CSAARDSIYTEAFF
j_gene: TRBJ1-1
abundance: NA
v_gene: TRBV20-1

CDR3aa: CSARSGREQYF
j_gene: TRBJ2-7
abundance: many
v_gene: TRBV20-1

CDR3aa: CASSPGQGFNEQFF
j_gene: TRBJ2-1
abundance: many
v_gene: TRBV7-9

CDR3aa: CASSLEQGLTEAFF
j_gene: TRBJ1-1
abundance: many
v_gene: TRBV5-8

CDR3aa: CASSSRDLRQYF
j_gene: TRBJ2-7
abundance: NA
v_gene: TRBV5-4

CDR3aa: CASSKWLAGGLLYNEQFF
j_gene: TRBJ2-1
abundance: few
v_gene: TRBV19

CDR3aa: CASSHRDGDTQYF
j_gene: TRBJ2-3
abundance: many
v_gene: TRBV7-9

CDR3aa: CASSYSKHSQETQYF
j_gene: TRBJ2-5
abundance: many
v_gene: TRBV6-5

CDR3aa: CASSWFFTDTQYF
j_gene: TRBJ2-3
abundance: few
v_gene: TRBV6-2/TRBV6-3

CDR3aa: CASSQGTEDTQYF
j_gene: TRBJ2-3
abundance: few
v_gene: TRBV5-8

CDR3aa: CAISESTPDRGWYGYTF
j_gene: TRBJ1-2
abundance: few
v_gene: TRBV10-3

CDR3aa: CASSGKGNQPQHF
j_gene: TRBJ1-5
abundance: many
v_gene: TRBV2

CDR3aa: CASSFGRGDTGELFF
j_gene: TRBJ2-2
abundance: NA
v_gene: TRBV5-1

CDR3aa: CASSLTDSGNGNEQFF
j_gene: TRBJ2-1
abundance: many
v_gene: TRBV7-3

CDR3aa: CASSGGTIYEQYF
j_gene: TRBJ2-7
abundance: few
v_gene: TRBV28

CDR3aa: CASTGTGHSYEQYF
j_gene: TRBJ2-7
abundance: NA
v_gene: TRBV27

CDR3aa: CASSLAGAQDTQYF
j_gene: TRBJ2-3
abundance: many
v_gene: TRBV28

CDR3aa: CASSLADTGTSWSYEQYF
j_gene: TRBJ2-7
abundance: many
v_gene: TRBV11-2

CDR3aa: CASRTWAALNTEAFF
j_gene: TRBJ1-1
abundance: many
v_gene: TRBV6-1

CDR3aa: CASSDAGGWDGYTF
j_gene: TRBJ1-2
abundance: NA
v_gene: TRBV6-1

CDR3aa: CASSWTGTGLEQYF
j_gene: TRBJ2-7
abundance: many
v_gene: TRBV28

CDR3aa: CASSQPGLNYEQYF
j_gene: TRBJ2-7
abundance: many
v_gene: TRBV3-1

CDR3aa: CASSAAGVYGTDTQYF
j_gene: TRBJ2-3
abundance: many
v_gene: TRBV11-2

CDR3aa: CASSGGKVNEQYF
j_gene: TRBJ2-7
abundance: NA
v_gene: TRBV14

CDR3aa: CASSSLHRQDLPQHF
j_gene: TRBJ1-5
abundance: once
v_gene: TRBV10-1

CDR3aa: CASGPGGPPSDTQYF
j_gene: TRBJ2-3
abundance: NA
v_gene: TRBV3-1

CDR3aa: CASSLGTGLRSEAFF
j_gene: TRBJ1-1
abundance: many
v_gene: TRBV12-3/TRBV12-4

CDR3aa: CASRAGKGSNTGELFF
j_gene: TRBJ2-2
abundance: few
v_gene: TRBV7-9

CDR3aa: CASSLRGSNSPLHF
j_gene: TRBJ1-6
abundance: many
v_gene: TRBV12-3/TRBV12-4

CDR3aa: CASSYSMTGRLYEQYF
j_gene: TRBJ2-7
abundance: many
v_gene: TRBV6-5

CDR3aa: CASSLVPPTGGRYTEAFF
j_gene: TRBJ1-1
abundance: NA
v_gene: TRBV5-1

CDR3aa: CASSLGFGTEAFF
j_gene: TRBJ1-1
abundance: many
v_gene: TRBV5-6

CDR3aa: CASSRSVAASAYEQYF
j_gene: TRBJ2-7
abundance: NA
v_gene: TRBV12-3/TRBV12-4

CDR3aa: CASSELSPDNYGYTF
j_gene: TRBJ1-2
abundance: few
v_gene: TRBV6-1

CDR3aa: CASSPTRKDEPQHF
j_gene: TRBJ1-5
abundance: NA
v_gene: TRBV7-9

CDR3aa: CASSLVGLATYEQYF
j_gene: TRBJ2-7
abundance: NA
v_gene: TRBV7-9